This record covers a single TCR beta chain. The data stem from a study of Ad26.COV2.S vaccination and SARS-CoV-2 variants. The germline V gene has CDR1 MNHEY and CDR2 SVGAGI. V dropped 6 bases and J dropped 2 bases, with 13 bases sitting between them. This CDR3 has 14 residues. Treatment defined: some 20 received Ad26.COV2.S at low or high dose, single or two shots; 5 received placebo; per-sample allocation not given. At day 63 after the first vaccine or placebo injection, samples were drawn. Repertoires were generated with immunoSEQ multiplex PCR, while TCRdb's copy carries only in-frame clones and drops some. The sample yields about 400,000 clones, about four fifths seen once.

This clonotype was sampled from a person between 18 and 60 years old who received the Ad26.COV2.S COVID-19 vaccine or a placebo. This chain connects TRBV6-5 to TRBJ1-2; maybe TRBD1 (6 bases). Sample: peripheral blood, taken in a trial of Ad26.COV2.S vaccine versus placebo. CDR3 sequence: CASRNERGNYGYTF. The CDR3 nucleotides are TGTGCCAGCAGGAATGAGAGGGGGAACTATGGCTACACCTTC.